This T cell receptor beta chain comes out of a study of blood T cells in healthy people across ages. Caucasian, healthy and from Russia, the donors were aged between roughly 6 and 100. RNA extraction gave at least 5.5 micrograms of total RNA per sample. Of note for this clonotype: The target antigen is unknown.

Next came a second PCR, run for roughly 6 to 11 cycles, which used a sample-barcoded 5' primer along with a J-beta primer mix. Each cDNA molecule carried a tag from a template-switch adaptor that contained 12 random nucleotides. TCRdb recomputed calls from the 5' RACE reads with MiXCR, one row per CDR3 protein. There are approximately 850,000 distinct CDR3 sequences in the sample; approximately 48% occur only once, and about a fifth lies in the top ten. The CDR3 runs to 13 residues. V shed 7 bases and J shed 0 bases, with 7 bases lying between them. Germline V gene data show CDR1 as KGHDR and CDR2 as SFDVKD. The study, taken as a whole, reports: A greater number of naive CD4+ cells and higher diversity distinguished long-lived donors from aged donors.

Sequencing was carried out using blood. The chain combines TRBV24-1 with TRBJ2-3; D remains unclear. This TCR was sampled from a man aged 55 to 70 in good health. CDR3 loop: CATRRASTDTQYF. The CDR3 DNA follows: TGTGCCACCAGAAGGGCCAGCACAGATACGCAGTATTTT.